This entry concerns a single T cell receptor (beta chain). Its antigen is unknown. Nothing much larger sits one base from this clone, and base qualities are not available. Library preparation employed the immunoSEQ multiplex PCR assay. The immuneACCESS repertoire file appears here via TCRdb, limited to in-frame rearrangements. These files lack a portion of the clones; in checked studies, under half of the deficit traces to unresolved V genes, and the cause of the others is not known. This sample gives roughly 93,000 clones in total; approximately 90% of them show up just once. The top ten clonotypes cover 1.5% to 2% of the sample. The data were taken from a study of T cell changes during pregnancy in multiple sclerosis (dated by TCRdb to between 2018 and 2021). With respect to the entire study: The study looked at changes in the T cell repertoire across pregnancy in women with multiple sclerosis.

The CDR1 and CDR2 encoded by the germline V gene are ENHRY and SYGVKD. V and J are trimmed by 6 bases and 2 bases, and the gene matches miss 8 bases of the junction. Spanning cysteine to phenylalanine, the CDR3 consists of 15 amino acids. Only CDR3 DNA remains: 45 bases, in frame from the first base. Recombination joined TRBV10-3 with TRBJ2-7, and TRBD1 aligns with 9 junction nucleotides. This sample comprised peripheral blood, obtained in the first trimester of pregnancy. The clonotype originates from a female donor in good health, enrolled as a control in a pregnancy study. The DNA sequence is as follows: TGTGCCATCAGCCCTAAGGGACAGGGTACCTACGAGCAGTACTTC. This codes for CAISPKGQGTYEQYF.